Listed here are 25 T cell receptor beta chains from one sample, sequenced in a study of blood T cell repertoires in COVID-19. Profiling relied on immunoSEQ multiplex PCR, and the TCRdb table lists in-frame clones only, not all of them. The sample contains some 270,000 clones, roughly 89% of which appear only once. Specimen: peripheral blood. Receptor source: a man aged 50-59 years with acute or convalescent COVID-19.

This clone came up once. This chain connects TRBV12-3 or TRBV12-4 to TRBJ1-1; maybe TRBD1 (6 bases). With 3 bases removed from V and 3 bases from J, the gap between germline ends came to 8 bases. The CDR3 contains 13 residues. CDR3 residues: CASSFNRDTEAFF. The CDR3 coding sequence is TGTGCCAGCAGTTTTAACAGGGACACTGAAGCTTTCTTT.

The genes are TRBV5-1 and TRBJ1-3, with 7 bases matching TRBD1. J was trimmed by 1 base and V by 4 bases; bases with no gene match: 2. The CDR3 runs to 14 residues. Germline V gene lookup returns CDR1 SGHRS and CDR2 YFSETQ. In nucleotides, the CDR3 is TGCGCCAGCAGCGCGGGACAGTCTGGAAACACCATATATTTT. This translates into CASSAGQSGNTIYF.

The J gene is TRBJ2-3, the V gene TRBV4-1, with 11 bases aligning to TRBD2. The CDR3 contains 19 residues. The V gene's germline CDR1 is MGHRA and CDR2 YSYEKL. After removal of 1 base from V and 0 bases from J, the junction contained 9 bases not matched to a gene. CDR3: CASSQARLAGQKSTDTQYF. DNA for the CDR3: TGCGCCAGCAGCCAAGCCCGACTAGCGGGGCAAAAAAGCACAGATACGCAGTATTTT.

The genes are TRBV7-6 and TRBJ2-7, with TRBD1 matching 8 bases. The trim removed 5 bases at V and 8 bases at J, leaving 5 bases unmatched. Germline-derived CDR1 and CDR2 are SGHVS and FNYEAQ. The CDR3 is 12 residues long. CDR3 amino acids: CASSADRGKQYF. The CDR3 DNA sequence: TGTGCCAGCAGCGCAGACAGGGGAAAGCAGTACTTC.

The rearrangement uses TRBV12-3 or TRBV12-4 and TRBJ1-4, with TRBD1 matching over 9 bases. The CDR3 extends over 12 amino acids. V was clipped by 11 bases and J by 5 bases; unmatched bases: 3. CDR3 sequence: CAGGTGNEKLFF. In DNA, the CDR3 is TGTGCCGGGGGGACAGGGAATGAAAAACTGTTTTTT.

The V call is TRBV12-3 or TRBV12-4, the J call TRBJ1-2, with TRBD1 as a possible D gene (6 bases). Trimming stripped 2 bases from V and 7 bases from J, with 11 bases between. The CDR3 totals 13 residues. This CDR3 reads CASSLNRVGGYTF. CDR3 bases: TGTGCCAGCAGTTTAAACAGGGTCGGTGGCTACACCTTC.

The chain employs TRBV3-1 (or the pseudogene TRBV3-2) and TRBJ2-5; 14 bases line up with TRBD2. Germline V lookup: CDR1 LGHDT, CDR2 YNNKEL (reference sequence). The CDR3 consists of 16 residues. The V segment lost 3 bases and the J segment 5 bases; nucleotides outside the gene matches: 5. CDR3 in amino acids: CASSQGTSGGGETQYF. The CDR3 bases are TGTGCCAGCAGCCAGGGGACTAGCGGGGGAGGGGAGACCCAGTACTTC.

V usage is TRBV11-2 and J usage is TRBJ1-2; D perhaps matches TRBD1 (6 bases). The germline CDR1 and CDR2 sequences are SGHAT and FQNNGV. The V gene lost 5 bases and the J gene lost 7 bases, with 20 bases spanning the gap. This CDR3 has 15 residues. The CDR3 DNA reads TGTGCCAGCAGCCCACGGACAGAGGCCAGGGGTGGCTACACCTTC. As protein: CASSPRTEARGGYTF.

This clone was observed a handful of times. The chain joins TRBV6-4 to TRBJ1-1; 7 bases map to TRBD1. Germline V CDR1 and CDR2: MRHNA, SNTAGT. V was clipped by 6 bases and J by 0 bases; unmatched bases: 4. The CDR3 sequence is 14 residues long. DNA for the CDR3: TGTGCCAGCAGAGAACAGGGGTTGAACACTGAAGCTTTCTTT. It yields the protein CASREQGLNTEAFF.

The chain couples TRBV5-4 to TRBJ2-3; 7 positions agree with TRBD1. Germline lookup yields CDR1 SGHNT and CDR2 YYREEE (reference sequence). This CDR3 contains 13 residues. With 7 bases clipped from V and 4 bases from J, the junction kept 6 bases outside the gene matches. CDR3 loop: CASGNQGADTQYF. For the CDR3, the DNA is TGTGCCAGCGGCAACCAGGGGGCAGATACGCAGTATTTT.

This rearrangement joins TRBV11-2 to TRBJ2-1; 11 bases map to TRBD2. V lost 3 bases and J lost 1; bases outside the gene matches: 2. Looked up from germline, CDR1 is SGHAT and CDR2 is FQNNGV. The CDR3 spans 16 residues. This CDR3 reads CASSFLAGGSYNEQFF. CDR3 nucleotides: TGTGCCAGCAGCTTCTTAGCGGGGGGGTCCTACAATGAGCAGTTCTTC.

V usage is TRBV2 and J usage is TRBJ1-4; 8 bases map to TRBD1. The V segment lost 6 bases and the J segment 8 bases; nucleotides outside the gene matches: 8. The length of the CDR3 is 14 residues. Germline CDR1 SNHLY, CDR2 FYNNEI. In DNA form, the CDR3 reads TGTGCCAGCAGGGACAGGGTGCGTGGAGAAAAACTGTTTTTT. It is translated as CASRDRVRGEKLFF.

V and J are TRBV5-5 and TRBJ2-7, with D unresolved. Germline loops: CDR1 SGHKS, CDR2 YYEKEE (reference sequence). This CDR3 comprises 14 residues. V lost 2 bases, J lost 0 bases, and 9 bases lay in between. This CDR3 is CASSFNPVSYEQYF. The CDR3 DNA reads as TGTGCCAGCAGCTTTAATCCGGTCTCCTACGAGCAGTACTTC.

The genes are TRBV2 and TRBJ1-2; D is undetermined. Trimming shortened V by 8 bases and J by 4 bases, and 17 bases separated the two germline ends. The CDR3 is 14 residues long. From germline, CDR1 is SNHLY and CDR2 FYNNEI. The CDR3 sequence is CASEGGEGPYGYTF. The DNA of the CDR3 is TGTGCCAGCGAGGGTGGGGAGGGCCCCTATGGCTACACCTTC.

Here the CDR3 reads CASSDGGQYF. CDR3 bases: TGTGCCAGCAGCGATGGGGGCCAGTACTTC. This chain uses TRBV2 with TRBJ2-7; D is possibly TRBD1 (6 bases). CDR1 is SNHLY and CDR2 is FYNNEI in the germline V gene. The CDR3 covers 10 residues. V gave up 6 bases and J gave up 10 bases, with 10 bases separating them.

The chain joins TRBV2 to TRBJ1-1; D may be TRBD1 (6 bases). V lost 7 bases and J lost 3, with 18 bases in between. The germline CDR1 and CDR2 sequences are SNHLY and FYNNEI. This CDR3 has 15 residues. CDR3 nucleotide sequence: TGTGCCAGCACCGTGGGGCGGGGGGCGGACACTGAAGCTTTCTTT. It yields the protein CASTVGRGADTEAFF. The whole variable domain, remainder taken from reference TRBV2 and TRBJ1-1, is EPEVTQTPSHQVTQMGQEVILRCVPISNHLYFYWYRQILGQKVEFLVSFYNNEISEKSEIFDDQFSVERPDGSNFTLKIRSTKLEDSAMYFCASTVGRGADTEAFFGQGTRLTVV.

The rearrangement links TRBV19 to TRBJ1-2; D ambiguous. Germline V gives CDR1 LNHDA, CDR2 SQIVND (reference sequence). V lost 3 bases, J lost 2 bases, and 10 bases lay in between. The CDR3 covers 14 residues. The CDR3 bases are TGTGCCAGTAGTATCGCGGGATTGAACTATGGCTACACCTTC. This gives the protein CASSIAGLNYGYTF.

This sequence joins TRBV7-2 and TRBJ1-2, with a tentative D call TRBD1 (5 bases). Trimming removed 2 bases from V and 2 bases from J, with 12 bases in between. CDR3 length: 15 amino acids. Germline assignment: CDR1 SGHTA and CDR2 FQGNSA. The CDR3 coding sequence is TGTGCCAGCAGCTTAAGGCAGGGTAGCAACTATGGCTACACCTTC. The encoded protein is CASSLRQGSNYGYTF. Variable domain in full (rest from reference TRBV7-2 and TRBJ1-2): GAGVSQSPSNKVTEKGKDVELRCDPISGHTALYWYRQSLGQGLEFLIYFQGNSAPDKSGLPSDRFSAERTGGSVSTLTIQRTQQEDSAVYLCASSLRQGSNYGYTFGSGTRLTVV.

Points on this clone: Different DNA sequences within this sample yield the same CDR3. The rearrangement links TRBV19 to TRBJ2-1; no firm D call. The CDR3 runs 15 residues. V was pared by 2 bases and J by 0 bases, with 8 bases between. Germline lookup yields CDR1 LNHDA and CDR2 SQIVND (reference sequence). The CDR3 DNA follows: TGTGCCAGTAGTATAAACTCTCTCTCCTACAATGAGCAGTTCTTC. This codes for CASSINSLSYNEQFF.

The CDR3 nucleotides are TGTGCCAGCAGTTTTACAGGGGCAAGGTACGAGCAGTACTTC. It translates to CASSFTGARYEQYF. V and J are TRBV27 and TRBJ2-7, with 7 bases lining up with TRBD1. V was clipped by 3 bases and J by 4 bases; unmatched bases: 6. Germline CDR1 MNHEY, CDR2 SMNVEV (reference sequence). The CDR3 sequence is 14 residues long.

V and J are TRBV5-4 and TRBJ2-3; 10 bases line up with TRBD2. The V gene end was trimmed by 4 bases and the J gene end by 3 bases; junction bases not matched to a gene: 5. The germline V gene has CDR1 SGHNT and CDR2 YYREEE (reference sequence). CDR3 length: 15 amino acids. CDR3 sequence (DNA): TGTGCCAGCAGCCACACTAGCGGGGAGACAGATACGCAGTATTTT. Amino acid sequence: CASSHTSGETDTQYF. Filled out from reference TRBV5-4 and TRBJ2-3, the complete variable domain reads ETGVTQSPTHLIKTRGQQVTLRCSSQSGHNTVSWYQQALGQGPQFIFQYYREEENGRGNFPPRFSGLQFPNYSSELNVNALELDDSALYLCASSHTSGETDTQYFGPGTRLTVL.

V and J are TRBV14 and TRBJ1-2; D possibly corresponds to TRBD1 (6 bases). The germline gives CDR1 SGHDN, CDR2 FVKESK. Trimming left V 3 bases short and J 4 bases short, with 15 bases between. This CDR3 contains 15 residues. The CDR3 bases are TGTGCCAGCAGCCACCAAGGACAGCACCCCTATGGCTACACCTTC. Residues: CASSHQGQHPYGYTF.

V gene TRBV18 combines with J gene TRBJ1-1; D call uncertain. Germline CDR1 KGHSH, CDR2 LQKENI. The CDR3 runs to 14 residues. V gave up 2 bases and J gave up 3 bases, with 10 bases separating them. In nucleotides, the CDR3 is TGTGCCAGCTCACCAAACAGCGGGGACACTGAAGCTTTCTTT. Residues: CASSPNSGDTEAFF.

V and J are TRBV5-1 and TRBJ2-2; 16 bases match TRBD2. From germline, CDR1 is SGHRS and CDR2 YFSETQ. J gave up 7 bases and V 4 bases, and 7 bases lay outside the gene matches. The CDR3 consists of 17 residues. This CDR3 is CASSLGTSGGADGELFF. CDR3 DNA: TGCGCCAGCAGCCTAGGGACTAGCGGGGGGGCCGACGGGGAGCTGTTTTTT.

The chain is built from TRBV7-3 and TRBJ2-7; TRBD1 agrees at 10 bases. Germline CDR1 is SGHTA and CDR2 is FQGTGA. CDR3 length: 14 residues. V dropped 5 bases and J dropped 5; count of bases not matched to a gene: 6. The CDR3 is CASSPRDRGHEQYF. In DNA form, the CDR3 reads TGTGCCAGCAGCCCCCGGGACAGGGGCCACGAGCAGTACTTC.